This TCR beta chain was recovered during a study of regulatory T cells in long-lasting Graves disease. Study-wide results and caveats: Comparison showed that persistent patients shared more public clonotypes (about 2,700) than new patients (approximately 1,000). For persistent Graves' patients, TCR diversity was lower than for newly diagnosed ones.

Stated time point: newly diagnosed GD, antithyroid drugs for less than 3 months. The TCR library was made from RNA extracted from PBMCs. Patients of an endocrinology department in Xi'an, China, were included. This clonotype showed up many times. Its antigen is unidentified. The authors built TCR beta libraries using iRepertoire HTBI primers and Arm-PCR of CDR3 regions. TCRdb re-analysed the multiplex PCR reads in MiXCR, keeping a single row per CDR3 protein. The sample holds some 500,000 distinct CDR3 sequences, about 16% seen once. This CDR3 has 12 amino acids. V was pared by 5 bases and J by 5 bases, with 12 bases between. CDR1 and CDR2 (germline): DFQATT, SNEGSKA (reference sequence). This sample also appeared in a second study, on T cells in Graves' hyperthyroidism and ophthalmopathy. From that paper: Using 13 V-J features, a model discriminated ophthalmopathy from stable hyperthyroidism.

J is TRBJ2-5 and V is TRBV20-1; either TRBD1 or TRBD2 may supply D (5 bases each). The sequence was obtained from a woman aged 35 to 59 with Graves disease. The source material was peripheral blood mononuclear cells (PBMCs), sampled at new diagnosis, from a patient treated with antithyroid drugs. In nucleotides, the CDR3 is TGCAGTGCTCGGGACCTCCGGGAGACCCAGTACTTC. Protein product: CSARDLRETQYF.